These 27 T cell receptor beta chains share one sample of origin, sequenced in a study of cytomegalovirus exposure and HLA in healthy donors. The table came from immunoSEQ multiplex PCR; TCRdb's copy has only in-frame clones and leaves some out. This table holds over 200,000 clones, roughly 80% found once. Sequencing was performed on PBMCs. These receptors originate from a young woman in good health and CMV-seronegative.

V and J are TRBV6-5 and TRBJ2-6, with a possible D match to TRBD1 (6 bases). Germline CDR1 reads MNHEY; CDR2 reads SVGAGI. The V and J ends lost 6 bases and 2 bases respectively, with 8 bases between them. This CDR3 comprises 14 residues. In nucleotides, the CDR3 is TGTGCCAGCAGGAAGGGGGCTGGGGCCAACGTCCTGACTTTC. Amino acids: CASRKGAGANVLTF.

This chain's CDR3 is CATSRDRKGPEAFF. The CDR3 DNA reads TGTGCCACCAGCAGAGATAGGAAGGGCCCTGAAGCTTTCTTT. This chain uses TRBV15 with TRBJ1-1, with unresolved D. This CDR3 contains 14 residues. CDR1 LNHNV and CDR2 YYDKDF come from the germline V gene (reference sequence). V was trimmed by 0 bases and J by 6 bases, leaving 11 bases between them.

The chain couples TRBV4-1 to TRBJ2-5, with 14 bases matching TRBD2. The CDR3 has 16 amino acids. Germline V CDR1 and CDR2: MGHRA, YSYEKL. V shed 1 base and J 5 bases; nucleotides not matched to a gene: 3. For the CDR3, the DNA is TGCGCCAGCAGCCAAGCAAGGACTAGCGGGGGGGAGACCCAGTACTTC. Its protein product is CASSQARTSGGETQYF.

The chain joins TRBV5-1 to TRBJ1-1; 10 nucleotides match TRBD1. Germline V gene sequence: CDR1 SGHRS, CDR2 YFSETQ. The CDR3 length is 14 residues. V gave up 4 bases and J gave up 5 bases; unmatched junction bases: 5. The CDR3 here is CASSLRDRGTEAFF. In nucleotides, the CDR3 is TGCGCCAGCAGCCTCCGGGACAGGGGAACTGAAGCTTTCTTT.

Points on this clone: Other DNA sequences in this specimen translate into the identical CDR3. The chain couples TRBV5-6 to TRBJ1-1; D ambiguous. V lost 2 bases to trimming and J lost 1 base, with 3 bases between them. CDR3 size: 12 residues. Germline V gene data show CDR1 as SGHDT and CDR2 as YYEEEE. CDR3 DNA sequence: TGTGCCAGCAGCTTCCCGAACACTGAAGCTTTCTTT. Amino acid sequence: CASSFPNTEAFF.

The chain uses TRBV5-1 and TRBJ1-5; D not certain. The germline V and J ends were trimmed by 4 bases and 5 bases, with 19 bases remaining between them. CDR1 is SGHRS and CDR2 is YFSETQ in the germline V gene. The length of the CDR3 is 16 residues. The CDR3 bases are TGCGCCAGCAGCCCGACCCATGGAGGAGTCGATCAGCCCCAGCATTTT. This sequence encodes CASSPTHGGVDQPQHF.

CDR3: CASSLGLGNQPQHF. DNA of the CDR3: TGTGCCAGCAGCTTAGGGTTGGGGAATCAGCCCCAGCATTTT. The V gene is TRBV11-2, the J gene TRBJ1-5, with D unclear. V was pared by 1 base and J by 4 bases, with 8 bases between. The length of the CDR3 is 14 residues. Germline V gene lookup returns CDR1 SGHAT and CDR2 FQNNGV.

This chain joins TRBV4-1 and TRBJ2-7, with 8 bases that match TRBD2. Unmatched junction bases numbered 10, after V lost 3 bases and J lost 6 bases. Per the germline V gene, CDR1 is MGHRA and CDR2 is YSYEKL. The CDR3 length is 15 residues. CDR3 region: CASSHAGTRGFEQYF. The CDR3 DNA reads TGCGCCAGCAGCCACGCCGGGACTAGGGGATTCGAGCAGTACTTC.

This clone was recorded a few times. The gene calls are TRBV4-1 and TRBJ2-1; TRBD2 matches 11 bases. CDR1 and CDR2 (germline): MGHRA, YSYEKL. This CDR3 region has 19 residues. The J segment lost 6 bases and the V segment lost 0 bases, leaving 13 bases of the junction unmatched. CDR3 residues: CASSQEIVMASGRRNEQFF. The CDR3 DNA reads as TGCGCCAGCAGCCAAGAAATCGTAATGGCTAGCGGGAGGCGCAATGAGCAGTTCTTC.

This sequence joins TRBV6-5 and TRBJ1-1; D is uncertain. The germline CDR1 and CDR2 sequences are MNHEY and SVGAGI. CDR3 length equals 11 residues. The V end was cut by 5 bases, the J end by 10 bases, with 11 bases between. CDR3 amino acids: CASSRGPGAFF. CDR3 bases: TGTGCCAGCAGTAGAGGCCCGGGAGCTTTCTTT.

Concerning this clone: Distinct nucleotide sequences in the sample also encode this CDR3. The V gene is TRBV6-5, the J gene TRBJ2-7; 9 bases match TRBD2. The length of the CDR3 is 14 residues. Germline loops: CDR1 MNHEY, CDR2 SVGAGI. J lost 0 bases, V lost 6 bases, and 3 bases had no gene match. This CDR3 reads CASSSSGSSYEQYF. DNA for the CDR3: TGTGCCAGCAGCAGTAGCGGGAGCTCCTACGAGCAGTACTTC.

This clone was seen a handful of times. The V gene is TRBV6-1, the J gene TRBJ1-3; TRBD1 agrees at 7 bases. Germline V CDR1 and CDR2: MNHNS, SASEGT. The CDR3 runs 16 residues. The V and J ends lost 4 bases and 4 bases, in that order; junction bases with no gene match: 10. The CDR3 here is CASSVATRGLGNTIYF. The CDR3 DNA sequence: TGTGCCAGCAGTGTGGCGACTAGGGGGCTCGGAAACACCATATATTTT.

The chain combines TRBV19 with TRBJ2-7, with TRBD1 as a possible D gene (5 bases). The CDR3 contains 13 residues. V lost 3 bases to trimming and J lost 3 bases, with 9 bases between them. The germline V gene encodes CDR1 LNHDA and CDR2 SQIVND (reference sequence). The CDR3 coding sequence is TGTGCCAGTAGTATCTCAGGGTTCTACGAGCAGTACTTC. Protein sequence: CASSISGFYEQYF.

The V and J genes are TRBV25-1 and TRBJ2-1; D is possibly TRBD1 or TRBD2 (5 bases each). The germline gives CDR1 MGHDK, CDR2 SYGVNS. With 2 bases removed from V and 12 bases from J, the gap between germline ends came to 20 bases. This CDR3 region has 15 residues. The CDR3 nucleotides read TGTGCCAGCAGTGAAAGGGACCGTCAGGGTAGGAGGCAGTTCTTC. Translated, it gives CASSERDRQGRRQFF. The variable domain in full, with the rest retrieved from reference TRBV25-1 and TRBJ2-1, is EADIYQTPRYLVIGTGKKITLECSQTMGHDKMYWYQQDPGMELHLIHYSYGVNSTEKGDLSSESTVSRIRTEHFPLTLESARPSHTSQYLCASSERDRQGRRQFFGPGTRLTVL.

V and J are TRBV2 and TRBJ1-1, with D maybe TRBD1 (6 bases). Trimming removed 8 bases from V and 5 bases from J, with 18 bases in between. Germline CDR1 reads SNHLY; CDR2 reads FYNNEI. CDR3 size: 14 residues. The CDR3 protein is CASRSPGVETEAFF. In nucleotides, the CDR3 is TGTGCCAGCCGCTCTCCAGGGGTAGAGACTGAAGCTTTCTTT.

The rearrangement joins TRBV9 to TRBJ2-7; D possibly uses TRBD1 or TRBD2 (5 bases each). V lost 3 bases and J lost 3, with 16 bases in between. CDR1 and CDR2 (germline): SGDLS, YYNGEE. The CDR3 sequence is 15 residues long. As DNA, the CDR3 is TGTGCCAGCAGCGGAGGGGCGCAGGCACTCTACGAGCAGTACTTC. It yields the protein CASSGGAQALYEQYF. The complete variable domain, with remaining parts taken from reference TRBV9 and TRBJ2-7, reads DSGVTQTPKHLITATGQRVTLRCSPRSGDLSVYWYQQSLDQGLQFLIQYYNGEERAKGNILERFSAQQFPDLHSELNLSSLELGDSALYFCASSGGAQALYEQYFGPGTRLTVT.

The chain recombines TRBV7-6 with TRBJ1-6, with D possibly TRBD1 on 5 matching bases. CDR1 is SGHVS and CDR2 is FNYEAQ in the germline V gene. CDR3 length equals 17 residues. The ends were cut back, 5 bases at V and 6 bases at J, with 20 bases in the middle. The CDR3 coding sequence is TGTGCCAGCAGCCCCCGGTCAGGGCCTACATCTAATTCACCCCTCCACTTT. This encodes CASSPRSGPTSNSPLHF.

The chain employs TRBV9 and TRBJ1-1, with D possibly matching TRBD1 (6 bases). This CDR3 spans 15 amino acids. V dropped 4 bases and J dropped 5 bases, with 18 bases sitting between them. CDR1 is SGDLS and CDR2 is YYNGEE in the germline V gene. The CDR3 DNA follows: TGTGCCAGCAGCCCTACTCGGCTGAGGGGGACTGAAGCTTTCTTT. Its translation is CASSPTRLRGTEAFF. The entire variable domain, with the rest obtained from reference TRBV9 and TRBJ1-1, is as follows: DSGVTQTPKHLITATGQRVTLRCSPRSGDLSVYWYQQSLDQGLQFLIQYYNGEERAKGNILERFSAQQFPDLHSELNLSSLELGDSALYFCASSPTRLRGTEAFFGQGTRLTVV.

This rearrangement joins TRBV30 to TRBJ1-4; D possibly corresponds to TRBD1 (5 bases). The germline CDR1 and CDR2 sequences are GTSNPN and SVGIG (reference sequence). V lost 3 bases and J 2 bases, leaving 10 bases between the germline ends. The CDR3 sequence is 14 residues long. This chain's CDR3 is CAWSYAGTNEKLFF. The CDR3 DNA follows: TGTGCCTGGAGCTATGCAGGGACTAATGAAAAACTGTTTTTT.

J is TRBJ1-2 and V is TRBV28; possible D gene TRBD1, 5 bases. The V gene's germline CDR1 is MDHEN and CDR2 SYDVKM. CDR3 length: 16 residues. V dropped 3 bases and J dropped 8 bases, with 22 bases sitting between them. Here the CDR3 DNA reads TGTGCCAGCAGTTTGGGGGTCAGAGGGGCCGTCTTAGGCTACACCTTC. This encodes CASSLGVRGAVLGYTF.

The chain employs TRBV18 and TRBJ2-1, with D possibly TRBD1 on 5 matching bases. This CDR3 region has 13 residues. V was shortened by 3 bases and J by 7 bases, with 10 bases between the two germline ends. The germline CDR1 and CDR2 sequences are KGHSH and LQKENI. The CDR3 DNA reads TGTGCCAGCTCACCCAGGACAATTAATGAGCAGTTCTTC. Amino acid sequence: CASSPRTINEQFF.

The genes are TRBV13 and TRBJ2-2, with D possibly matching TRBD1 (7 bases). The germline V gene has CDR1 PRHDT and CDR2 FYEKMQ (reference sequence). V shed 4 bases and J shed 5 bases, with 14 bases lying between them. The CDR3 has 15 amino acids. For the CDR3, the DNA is TGTGCCAGCAGCTCCGAGGGGGCGGGGACCGGGGAGCTGTTTTTT. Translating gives CASSSEGAGTGELFF.

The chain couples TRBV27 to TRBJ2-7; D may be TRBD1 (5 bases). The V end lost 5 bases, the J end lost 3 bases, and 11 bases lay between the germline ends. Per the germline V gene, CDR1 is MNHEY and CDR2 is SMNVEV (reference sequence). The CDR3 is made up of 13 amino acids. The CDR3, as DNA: TGTGCCAGCAGTAAAGAGCAGGGCTACGAGCAGTACTTC. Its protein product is CASSKEQGYEQYF.

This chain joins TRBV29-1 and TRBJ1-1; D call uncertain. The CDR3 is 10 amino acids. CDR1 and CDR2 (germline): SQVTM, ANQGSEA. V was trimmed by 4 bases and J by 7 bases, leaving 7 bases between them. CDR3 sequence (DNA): TGCAGCGTTGGGCAGCTTGAAGCTTTCTTT. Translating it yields CSVGQLEAFF.

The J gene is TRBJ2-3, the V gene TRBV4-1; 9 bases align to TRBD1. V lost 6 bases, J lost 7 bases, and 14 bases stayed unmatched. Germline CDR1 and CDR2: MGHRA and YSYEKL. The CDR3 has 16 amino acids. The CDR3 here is CASSPMTGTGSNTQYF. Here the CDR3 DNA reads TGCGCCAGCAGTCCAATGACCGGGACAGGGTCAAATACGCAGTATTTT.

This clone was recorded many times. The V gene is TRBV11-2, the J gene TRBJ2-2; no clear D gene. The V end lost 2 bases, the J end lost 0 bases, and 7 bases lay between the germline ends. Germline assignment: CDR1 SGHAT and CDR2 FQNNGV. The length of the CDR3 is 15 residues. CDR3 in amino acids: CASSLNPTNTGELFF. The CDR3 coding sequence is TGTGCCAGCAGCTTAAATCCTACGAACACCGGGGAGCTGTTTTTT. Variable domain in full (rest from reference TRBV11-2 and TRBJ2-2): EAGVAQSPRYKIIEKRQSVAFWCNPISGHATLYWYQQILGQGPKLLIQFQNNGVVDDSQLPKDRFSAERLKGVDSTLKIQPAKLEDSAVYLCASSLNPTNTGELFFGEGSRLTVL.

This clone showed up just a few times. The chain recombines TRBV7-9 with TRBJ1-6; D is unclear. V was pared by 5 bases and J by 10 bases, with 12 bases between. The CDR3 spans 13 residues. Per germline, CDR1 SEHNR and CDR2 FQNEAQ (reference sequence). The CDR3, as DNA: TGTGCCAGCAGCCTGTCCCCGGGATCACCCCTCCACTTT. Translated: CASSLSPGSPLHF. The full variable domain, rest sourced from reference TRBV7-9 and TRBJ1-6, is DTGVSQNPRHKITKRGQNVTFRCDPISEHNRLYWYRQTLGQGPEFLTYFQNEAQLEKSRLLSDRFSAERPKGSFSTLEIQRTEQGDSAMYLCASSLSPGSPLHFGNGTRLTVT.